Below are 20 T cell receptor beta chains sequenced from a single sample in a study of T cells in Graves' hyperthyroidism and ophthalmopathy. From RNA transcripts, TCR beta CDR3 regions were amplified. The HTBI primer set was used in a first-round RT-PCR of the TCR CDR3. Each CDR3 protein gets one entry after TCRdb re-called the multiplex PCR reads with MiXCR. Of approximately 400,000 distinct CDR3 sequences in the sample, 15% to 20% were seen once. The specimen was blood. The receptor set was obtained from a woman between 18 and 29 years old with Graves' hyperthyroidism.

Ten or more counts support this clonotype. The chain uses TRBV10-1 and TRBJ2-7, with D unresolved. The ends were cut back, 2 bases at V and 0 bases at J, with 5 bases in the middle. Looked up from germline, CDR1 is WNHNN and CDR2 is SYGVQD (reference sequence). The CDR3 has 13 amino acids. The CDR3 DNA reads TGCGCCAGCAGTGAGACCCTCTCCTACGAGCAGTACTTC. It encodes CASSETLSYEQYF.

This clonotype was recorded many times. The V call is TRBV11-2, the J call TRBJ1-2, with a weak D call TRBD1 (5 bases). Germline V CDR1 and CDR2: SGHAT, FQNNGV. The CDR3 has 15 amino acids. V was cut by 4 bases and J by 5 bases, with 17 bases left in between. In DNA, the CDR3 is TGTGCCAGCAGCTCGGTGGGGCAGTCACGATATGGCTACACCTTC. Its protein is CASSSVGQSRYGYTF.

The chain is built from TRBV29-1 and TRBJ2-2, with D possibly matching TRBD1 (5 bases). The CDR3 consists of 16 residues. Germline CDR1 reads SQVTM; CDR2 reads ANQGSEA. Trimming pared 5 bases from V and 0 bases from J, leaving 16 bases between. CDR3 loop: CSVKPLDSPNTGELFF. The CDR3 DNA follows: TGCAGCGTTAAGCCCCTTGACAGTCCGAACACCGGGGAGCTGTTTTTT.

This clonotype was observed at least ten times. The V gene is TRBV9, the J gene TRBJ2-7, with 12 nucleotides matching TRBD2. J was trimmed by 7 bases and V by 4 bases; bases with no gene match: 9. This CDR3 spans 15 amino acids. CDR1 SGDLS and CDR2 YYNGEE come from the germline V gene. The CDR3 DNA reads TGTGCCAGCAGCATACTAGCGGGGGGTACTGGTGAGCAGTACTTC. It yields the protein CASSILAGGTGEQYF. Using reference TRBV9 and TRBJ2-7 for the parts outside the CDR3, the full variable domain is DSGVTQTPKHLITATGQRVTLRCSPRSGDLSVYWYQQSLDQGLQFLIQYYNGEERAKGNILERFSAQQFPDLHSELNLSSLELGDSALYFCASSILAGGTGEQYFGPGTRLTVT.

The table lists this clonotype with a few counts. The chain couples TRBV5-6 to TRBJ2-5; perhaps TRBD2 as D (7 bases). The germline gives CDR1 SGHDT, CDR2 YYEEEE. Trimming took off 7 bases at V and 2 bases at J, with 15 bases between the two ends. The CDR3 loop spans 14 amino acids. CDR3 region: CASAGGARQETQYF. CDR3 in DNA: TGTGCCAGCGCTGGGGGGGCTCGGCAAGAGACCCAGTACTTC. The full variable domain, rest sourced from reference TRBV5-6 and TRBJ2-5, is DAGVTQSPTHLIKTRGQQVTLRCSPKSGHDTVSWYQQALGQGPQFIFQYYEEEERQRGNFPDRFSGHQFPNYSSELNVNALLLGDSALYLCASAGGARQETQYFGPGTRLLVL.

This chain joins TRBV7-8 and TRBJ2-2, with 10 positions matching TRBD2. Germline V gene lookup returns CDR1 SGHVS and CDR2 FQNEAQ. The CDR3 totals 16 residues. V trimming: 4 bases; J trimming: 3 bases; junction bases outside the gene matches: 5. The CDR3: CASSSASGSYTGELFF. The CDR3 DNA reads TGTGCCAGCAGCTCCGCTAGCGGGAGTTACACCGGGGAGCTGTTTTTT.

V usage is TRBV20-1 and J usage is TRBJ2-4, with 12 bases aligning to TRBD2. Germline CDR1 is DFQATT and CDR2 is SNEGSKA (reference sequence). The V gene end was trimmed by 6 bases and the J gene end by 1 base; junction bases not matched to a gene: 13. The CDR3 runs 18 residues. CDR3 sequence (DNA): TGCAGTGCCAAGATGTCTAGCGGGGGGGCGGCGGCCAAAAACATTCAGTACTTC. Translating gives CSAKMSSGGAAAKNIQYF.

This clonotype came up many times. The chain links TRBV20-1 to TRBJ1-1; D may be TRBD1 (5 bases). CDR3 length: 14 residues. The germline CDR1 and CDR2 sequences are DFQATT and SNEGSKA (reference sequence). Trimming removed 4 bases from V and 3 bases from J, with 15 bases in between. The CDR3 spells CSAINGAGYTEAFF. CDR3 nucleotides: TGCAGTGCTATTAACGGGGCGGGGTACACTGAAGCTTTCTTT.

This clonotype showed up many times. The chain has TRBV7-9 and TRBJ1-1; D is unresolved. V was cut by 10 bases and J by 1 base, with 13 bases left in between. The CDR3 extends over 13 amino acids. Germline-derived CDR1 and CDR2 are SEHNR and FQNEAQ (reference sequence). CDR3 coding DNA: TGTGCCACCTCCGGGCACCCGAACACTGAAGCTTTCTTT. Its translation: CATSGHPNTEAFF.

CDR3 sequence (DNA): TGTGTCAAAGACGGGGGAAACGGGTACACTGAAGCTTTCTTT. Encoded protein: CVKDGGNGYTEAFF. The rearrangement joins TRBV30 to TRBJ1-1, with D possibly TRBD1 on 5 matching bases. Germline V lookup: CDR1 GTSNPN, CDR2 SVGIG (reference sequence). CDR3 length: 14 amino acids.

This clonotype was seen ten or more times. The chain combines TRBV12-3 or TRBV12-4 with TRBJ1-5; D ambiguous. The CDR3 is 17 residues long. V was trimmed by 1 base and J by 0 bases, leaving 13 bases between them. CDR3 sequence: CASSLEGFRISNQPQHF. Written as DNA, the CDR3 is TGTGCCAGCAGTTTAGAGGGTTTCCGTATTAGCAATCAGCCCCAGCATTTT.

V usage is TRBV6-2 or TRBV6-3 and J usage is TRBJ1-2; the match to TRBD1 covers 9 bases. Trimming removed 6 bases from V and 4 bases from J; junction bases left unmatched: 6. Germline-derived CDR1 and CDR2 are MNHEY and SVGEGT. There are 14 residues in the CDR3. CDR3 amino acids: CASRETGGAYGYTF. DNA for the CDR3: TGTGCCAGCAGAGAAACAGGGGGCGCCTATGGCTACACCTTC.

This clonotype was recorded a few times. The gene calls are TRBV12-3 or TRBV12-4 and TRBJ1-4; TRBD1 aligns across 8 bases. This CDR3 is 15 amino acids long. The V and J ends lost 6 bases and 2 bases, in that order; junction bases with no gene match: 5. The CDR3 nucleotides read TGTGCCAGCAGGCCAGGGGGCCTGACTAATGAAAAACTGTTTTTT. Its translation is CASRPGGLTNEKLFF.

The chain employs TRBV9 and TRBJ2-7, with a tentative D call TRBD2 (7 bases). Deletions cut 3 bases from V and 3 bases from J, with 16 bases between. Germline assignment: CDR1 SGDLS and CDR2 YYNGEE. The CDR3 consists of 15 residues. The CDR3 sequence is CASSATGGYFYEQYF. The CDR3 nucleotides are TGTGCCAGCAGCGCAACGGGGGGCTACTTCTACGAGCAGTACTTC.

In this sample, this clonotype turned up many times. The V call is TRBV3-1, the J call TRBJ2-7; 7 bases align to TRBD1. This CDR3 region has 17 residues. Germline V gene sequence: CDR1 LGHDT, CDR2 YNNKEL (reference sequence). The ends lost 2 bases at V and 0 bases at J; junction bases unmatched: 10. Here the CDR3 reads CASSQSFLGTVSYEQYF. In nucleotides, the CDR3 is TGTGCCAGCAGCCAAAGCTTCCTAGGGACAGTCTCCTACGAGCAGTACTTC.

The rearrangement uses TRBV2 and TRBJ2-5, with TRBD2 matching over 8 bases. Germline V gene sequence: CDR1 SNHLY, CDR2 FYNNEI. The trim removed 6 bases at V and 3 bases at J, leaving 12 bases unmatched. CDR3 length: 16 amino acids. The CDR3 sequence is CASRHPPGLGEETQYF. CDR3 sequence (DNA): TGTGCCAGCAGACACCCCCCGGGACTAGGCGAAGAGACCCAGTACTTC.

This clonotype was found many times. The J gene is TRBJ1-5, the V gene TRBV10-3, with TRBD1 identical over 8 bases. The CDR3 extends over 18 amino acids. Per germline, CDR1 ENHRY and CDR2 SYGVKD. V lost 5 bases to trimming and J lost 2 bases; unmatched junction nucleotides: 14. The CDR3 is CAISSTDRGGNRNQPQHF. DNA for the CDR3: TGTGCCATCAGTTCTACCGACAGGGGAGGTAATCGCAATCAGCCCCAGCATTTT.

There are many counts of this clonotype. This chain joins TRBV20-1 and TRBJ2-2; 11 nucleotides agree with TRBD2. V trimming: 3 bases; J trimming: 7 bases; junction bases outside the gene matches: 4. CDR1 and CDR2 (germline): DFQATT, SNEGSKA (reference sequence). CDR3 length: 14 residues. The CDR3 protein is CSASGTSGNGELFF. In nucleotides, the CDR3 is TGCAGTGCTAGTGGGACTAGCGGCAACGGGGAGCTGTTTTTT.

This clonotype was found a few times. V and J are TRBV7-8 and TRBJ1-4; D not resolved. Per the germline V gene, CDR1 is SGHVS and CDR2 is FQNEAQ. CDR3 length equals 15 residues. V was cut by 7 bases and J by 8 bases, with 20 bases left in between. CDR3 in amino acids: CASTRTADRLEKLFF. Written as DNA, the CDR3 is TGTGCCAGCACCCGCACGGCGGACCGACTAGAAAAACTGTTTTTT.

J is TRBJ1-1 and V is TRBV4-2; D is possibly TRBD1 (5 bases). The CDR3 is made up of 15 amino acids. V lost 3 bases, J lost 6 bases, and 17 bases lay in between. CDR1 is LGHNA and CDR2 is YNFKEQ in the germline V gene. The CDR3 spells CASSQPGRASAEAFF. The CDR3 DNA is TGTGCCAGCAGCCAGCCGGGCAGGGCGAGCGCTGAAGCTTTCTTT.